What follows is one T cell receptor beta chain and its context. Its specificity is unknown. This sample is part of a study of Ad26.COV2.S vaccination and SARS-CoV-2 variants. Overall study: Sample donor was a member of the COV1001 Ad26.COV2.S trial arm. Study results and caveats: Vaccine and placebo recipients had comparable breadth of non-spike TCRs. Responses of spike-specific T cells (both CD8+ and CD4+) reportedly showed substantial breadth after vaccination.

Data came from immunoSEQ multiplex PCR; TCRdb stores just in-frame clones and leaves some out. The data hold 510,000 or so clones, with around nine tenths observed a single time. Treatment here: roughly 18 received Ad26.COV2.S at low or high dose, single or two shots; a few received placebo; per-sample allocation not given. Specimens were obtained on day 63 following the first vaccine or placebo injection. The sample consisted of peripheral blood, taken in a trial of Ad26.COV2.S vaccine versus placebo. The receptor's source is a person between 18 and 65 years old who received the Ad26.COV2.S COVID-19 vaccine or a placebo.

CDR3 nucleotide sequence: TGTGCCAGCAGCCGGACTAGCGGGAAAGAGACCCAGTACTTC. Amino acids: CASSRTSGKETQYF. The chain joins TRBV3-1 (or the pseudogene TRBV3-2) to TRBJ2-5; TRBD2 aligns across 12 bases. Per the germline V gene, CDR1 is LGHDT and CDR2 is YNNKEL (reference sequence). The trim removed 4 bases at V and 3 bases at J, leaving 0 bases unmatched. The CDR3 contains 14 residues.